This is a list of T cell receptor beta chains from one sample in a study of human T cells and chemical hapten exposure. MiXCR, applied by TCRdb to the RACE reads, yields one record per CDR3 protein. This table holds just under 350,000 distinct CDR3 sequences, around 7% found once. Sequenced material: whole blood, taken in connection with sensitization to the hapten diphenylcyclopropenone (DPC). These receptors were taken from a woman under 30 with alopecia areata. Some clones in this sample may be carry-over from other donors' samples. The CDR3 runs from the conserved cysteine through the conserved F or W. Each record gives: clone size, CDR3 length, D gene, V gene, J gene, CDR3 DNA, CDR3 protein. D genes are given only for firm matches. Clone size is stated in some rows and not others, as once, few, many or a class when expanded.

>-|16|-|TRBV6-6|TRBJ1-3
TGTGCCAGCAGAGAGGGGGGCAGGCGCTCTGGAAACACCATATATTTT
CASREGGRRSGNTIYF
>many|15|-|TRBV20-1|TRBJ2-6
TGCAGTGCTAGCCCGCTCCTCTCTGGGGCCAACGTCCTGACTTTC
CSASPLLSGANVLTF
>-|15|-|TRBV5-1|TRBJ1-1
TGCGCCAGCAGCTTGATGACCGTTGGTACCACTGAAGCTTTCTTT
CASSLMTVGTTEAFF
>few|14|-|TRBV20-1|TRBJ1-3
TGCAGTGCTAGAGGAGAGGGTACTGGAAACACCATATATTTT
CSARGEGTGNTIYF
>many|15|TRBD2|TRBV7-2|TRBJ2-1
TGTGCCAGCAGCTTGGGGTGGAGCGGGGGGCCTGAGCAGTTCTTC
CASSLGWSGGPEQFF
>many|14|-|TRBV6-6|TRBJ2-5
TGTGCCAGCAGTTACGAGGGGTACCAAGAGACCCAGTACTTC
CASSYEGYQETQYF
>many|16|TRBD2|TRBV4-2|TRBJ2-1
TGTGCCAGCAGCCGAACTAGCGTAGGGGAGGAAAATGAGCAGTTCTTC
CASSRTSVGEENEQFF
>many|14|TRBD2|TRBV7-2|TRBJ2-3
TGTGCCAGCAGCGACGGGGGGGCTGTAGATACGCAGTATTTT
CASSDGGAVDTQYF
>many|15|-|TRBV13|TRBJ1-4
TGTGCCAGCAGTTTGATGTCCATAGCGGATGAAAAACTGTTTTTT
CASSLMSIADEKLFF
>many|17|-|TRBV5-1|TRBJ1-1
TGCGCCAGCAGCTTGGCAGGGACCCTCTCATGGGGCACTGAAGCTTTCTTT
CASSLAGTLSWGTEAFF
>few|17|TRBD1|TRBV20-1|TRBJ1-1
TGCAGTGCTCCTATCGGTAGGGACAGCCGAAGCCGGACTGAAGCTTTCTTT
CSAPIGRDSRSRTEAFF
>few|13|-|TRBV6-5|TRBJ1-5
TGTGCCAGCAGTTGGTCTGAGAATCAGCCCCAGCATTTT
CASSWSENQPQHF
>few|18|-|TRBV21-1|TRBJ1-4
TGTGCCAGCAGCCCGGTGGGTACCCCTACAGGGGGCTGTGAAAAACTGTTTTTT
CASSPVGTPTGGCEKLFF
>few|13|-|TRBV29-1|TRBJ1-2
TGCAGCGTTGATCGGGGGGCTGGCTATGGCTACACCTTC
CSVDRGAGYGYTF
>-|16|TRBD1|TRBV7-8|TRBJ2-5
TGTGCCAGCAGCATATCCGGGACAGGGGGCCGAGAGACCCAGTACTTC
CASSISGTGGRETQYF
>-|13|-|TRBV10-3|TRBJ2-7
TGTGCCATCAGTGCCGAGATCTCCTACGAGCAGTACTTC
CAISAEISYEQYF
>many|19|TRBD1|TRBV12-3/TRBV12-4|TRBJ2-1
TGTGCCAGCAGTTTTCAGTTCGATTTCGGGACAGGTAAAGACAATGAGCAGTTCTTC
CASSFQFDFGTGKDNEQFF
>few|15|-|TRBV5-1|TRBJ2-3
TGCGCCAGCAGCTTGGAGCTACCAAGCACAGATACGCAGTATTTT
CASSLELPSTDTQYF
>-|12|-|TRBV12-3/TRBV12-4|TRBJ1-4
TGTGCCAGCAGCCAGTTTAATGAAAAACTGTTTTTT
CASSQFNEKLFF
>few|12|-|TRBV12-3/TRBV12-4|TRBJ1-3
TGTGCCAGCAACCACCTCCGAAACACCATATATTTT
CASNHLRNTIYF
>many|15|-|TRBV5-6|TRBJ2-7
TGTGCCAGCAGGCCGACTCCGGGACGAGACTACGAGCAGTACTTC
CASRPTPGRDYEQYF
>-|14|TRBD1|TRBV6-6|TRBJ2-1
TGTGCCAGCAGTTACTGGGGGACAGGAGGTGAGCAGTTCTTC
CASSYWGTGGEQFF
>few|14|TRBD1|TRBV28|TRBJ1-4
TGTGCCAGCAGTTTAGGGGACAGACCTGAAAAACTGTTTTTT
CASSLGDRPEKLFF
>-|15|-|TRBV7-9|TRBJ2-3
TGTGCCAGCAGCTTAGGGGCAGCCCGCACAGATACGCAGTATTTT
CASSLGAARTDTQYF
>many|19|TRBD2|TRBV6-5|TRBJ2-5
TGTGCCAGCAGTTACTCCTACGCTAGCGGGGCCAAACTCCAAGAGACCCAGTACTTC
CASSYSYASGAKLQETQYF
>few|14|-|TRBV6-2/TRBV6-3|TRBJ2-7
TGTGCCAGCACCTTCCGGGACACAACTAAAGAGCAGTACTTC
CASTFRDTTKEQYF
>many|12|-|TRBV7-2|TRBJ2-3
TGTGCCAGCAGCTTGGACACAGATACGCAGTATTTT
CASSLDTDTQYF
>few|16|TRBD1|TRBV5-1|TRBJ2-3
TGCGCCAGCAGCTTGGGGGACAGGGGTTCTCCGGATACGCAGTATTTT
CASSLGDRGSPDTQYF